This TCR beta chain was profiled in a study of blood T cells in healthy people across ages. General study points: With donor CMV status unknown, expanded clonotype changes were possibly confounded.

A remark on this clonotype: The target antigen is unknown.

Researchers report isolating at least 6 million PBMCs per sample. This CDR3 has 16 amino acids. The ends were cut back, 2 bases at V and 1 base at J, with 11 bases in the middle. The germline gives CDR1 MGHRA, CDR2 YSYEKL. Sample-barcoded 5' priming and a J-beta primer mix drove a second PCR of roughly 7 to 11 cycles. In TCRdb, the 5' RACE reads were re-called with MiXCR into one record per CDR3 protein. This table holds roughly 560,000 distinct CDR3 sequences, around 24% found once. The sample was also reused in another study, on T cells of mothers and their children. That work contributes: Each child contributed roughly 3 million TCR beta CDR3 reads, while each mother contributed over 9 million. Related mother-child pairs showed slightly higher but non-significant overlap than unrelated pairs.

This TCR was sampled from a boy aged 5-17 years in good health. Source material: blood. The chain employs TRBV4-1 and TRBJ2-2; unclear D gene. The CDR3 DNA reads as TGCGCCAGCAGCCAAACGGGTGGTCGGAACACCGGGGAGCTGTTTTTT. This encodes CASSQTGGRNTGELFF.